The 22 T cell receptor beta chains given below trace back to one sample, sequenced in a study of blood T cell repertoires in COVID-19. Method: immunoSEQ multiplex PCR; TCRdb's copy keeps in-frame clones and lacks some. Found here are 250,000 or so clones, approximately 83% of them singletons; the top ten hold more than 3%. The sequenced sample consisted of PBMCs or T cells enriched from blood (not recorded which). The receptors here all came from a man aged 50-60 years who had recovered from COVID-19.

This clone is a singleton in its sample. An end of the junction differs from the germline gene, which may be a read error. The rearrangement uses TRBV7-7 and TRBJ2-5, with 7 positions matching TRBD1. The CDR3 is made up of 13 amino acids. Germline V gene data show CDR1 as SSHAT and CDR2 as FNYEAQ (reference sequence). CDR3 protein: CASSRRGWETQYF. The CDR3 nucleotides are TGTGCTAGCAGCCGCAGGGGGTGGGAGACCCAGTACTTC.

CDR3 bases: TGTGCCATCAAAGGCGGGGAAGAGACCCAGTACTTC. Protein sequence: CAIKGGEETQYF. The rearrangement links TRBV10-3 to TRBJ2-5, with D perhaps TRBD2 (6 bases). The germline V gene encodes CDR1 ENHRY and CDR2 SYGVKD. CDR3 length equals 12 residues. V lost 7 bases and J lost 3, with 9 bases in between.

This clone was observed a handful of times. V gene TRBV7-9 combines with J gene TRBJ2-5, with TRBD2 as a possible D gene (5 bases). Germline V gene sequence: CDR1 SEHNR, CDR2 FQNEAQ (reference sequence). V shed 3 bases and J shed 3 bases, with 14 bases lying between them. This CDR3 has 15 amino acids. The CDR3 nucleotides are TGTGCCAGCAGCTTGGCGGGTAATCGAGAAGAGACCCAGTACTTC. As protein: CASSLAGNREETQYF.

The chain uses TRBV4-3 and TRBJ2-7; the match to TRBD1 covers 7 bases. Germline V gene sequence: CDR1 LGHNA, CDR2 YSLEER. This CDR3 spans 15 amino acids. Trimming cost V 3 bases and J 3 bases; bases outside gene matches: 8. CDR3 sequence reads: CASSQSTGSSYEQYF. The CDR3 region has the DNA TGCGCCAGCAGCCAGTCGACAGGGTCCAGCTACGAGCAGTACTTC.

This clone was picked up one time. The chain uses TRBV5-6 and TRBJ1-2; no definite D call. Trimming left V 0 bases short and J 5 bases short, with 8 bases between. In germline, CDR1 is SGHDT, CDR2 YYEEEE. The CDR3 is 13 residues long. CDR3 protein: CASSLDSRYGYTF. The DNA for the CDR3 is TGTGCCAGCAGCTTGGACAGTCGATATGGCTACACCTTC.

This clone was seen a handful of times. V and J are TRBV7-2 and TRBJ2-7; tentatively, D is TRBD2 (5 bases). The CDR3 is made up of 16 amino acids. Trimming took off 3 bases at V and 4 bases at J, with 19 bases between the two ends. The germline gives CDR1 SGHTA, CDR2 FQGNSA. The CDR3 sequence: CASSFRGGTFGYEQYF. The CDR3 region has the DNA TGTGCCAGCAGCTTCCGGGGTGGAACGTTTGGTTACGAGCAGTACTTC.

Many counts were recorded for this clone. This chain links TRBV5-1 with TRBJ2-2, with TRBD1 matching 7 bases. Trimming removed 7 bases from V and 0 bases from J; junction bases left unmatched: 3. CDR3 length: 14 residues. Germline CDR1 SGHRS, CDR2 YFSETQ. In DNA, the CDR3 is TGCGCCAGCCGTACAGGGGCGAACACCGGGGAGCTGTTTTTT. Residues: CASRTGANTGELFF.

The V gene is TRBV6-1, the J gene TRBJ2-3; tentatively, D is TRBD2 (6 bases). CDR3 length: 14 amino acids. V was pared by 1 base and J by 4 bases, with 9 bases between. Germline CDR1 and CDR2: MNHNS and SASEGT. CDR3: CASSEVGGADTQYF. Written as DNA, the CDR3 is TGTGCCAGCAGTGAAGTGGGGGGAGCAGATACGCAGTATTTT.

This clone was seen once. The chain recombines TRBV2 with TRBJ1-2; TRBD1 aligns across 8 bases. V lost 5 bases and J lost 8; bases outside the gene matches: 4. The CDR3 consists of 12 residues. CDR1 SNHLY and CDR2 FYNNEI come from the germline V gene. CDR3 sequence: CASSPDRDGYTF. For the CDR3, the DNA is TGTGCCAGCAGTCCGGACAGGGACGGCTACACCTTC.

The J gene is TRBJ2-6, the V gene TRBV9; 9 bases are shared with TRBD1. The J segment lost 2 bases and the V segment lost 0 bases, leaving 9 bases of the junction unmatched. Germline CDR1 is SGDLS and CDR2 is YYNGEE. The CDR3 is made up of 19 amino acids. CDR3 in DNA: TGTGCCAGCAGCGTAGCTTCCGGGACAGGGTCCCCTGGGGCCAACGTCCTGACTTTC. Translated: CASSVASGTGSPGANVLTF.

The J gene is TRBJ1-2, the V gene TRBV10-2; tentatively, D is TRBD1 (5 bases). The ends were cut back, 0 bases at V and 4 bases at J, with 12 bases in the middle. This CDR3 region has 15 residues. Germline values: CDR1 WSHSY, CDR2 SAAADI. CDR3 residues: CASSESGQGFYGYTF. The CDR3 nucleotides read TGCGCCAGCAGTGAGTCAGGGCAGGGATTCTATGGCTACACCTTC.

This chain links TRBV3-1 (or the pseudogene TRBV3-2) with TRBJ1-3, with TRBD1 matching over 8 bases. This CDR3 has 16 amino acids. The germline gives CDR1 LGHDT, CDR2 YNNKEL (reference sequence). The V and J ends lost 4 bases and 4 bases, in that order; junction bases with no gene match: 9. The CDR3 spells CASSPIHGQGGNTIYF. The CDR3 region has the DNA TGTGCCAGCAGCCCCATTCATGGACAGGGAGGAAACACCATATATTTT.

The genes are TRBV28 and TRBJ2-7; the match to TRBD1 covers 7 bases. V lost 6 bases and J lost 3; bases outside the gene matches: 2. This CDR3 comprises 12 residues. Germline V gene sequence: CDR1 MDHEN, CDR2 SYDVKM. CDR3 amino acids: CASRGTVYEQYF. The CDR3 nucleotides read TGTGCCAGCAGGGGGACAGTCTACGAGCAGTACTTC.

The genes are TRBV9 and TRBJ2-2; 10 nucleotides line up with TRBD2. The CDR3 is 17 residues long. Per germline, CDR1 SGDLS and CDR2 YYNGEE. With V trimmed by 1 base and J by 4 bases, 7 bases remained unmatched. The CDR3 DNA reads TGTGCCAGCAGCGTACTAGGGTTAGCGGGAGGCACCGGGGAGCTGTTTTTT. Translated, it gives CASSVLGLAGGTGELFF.

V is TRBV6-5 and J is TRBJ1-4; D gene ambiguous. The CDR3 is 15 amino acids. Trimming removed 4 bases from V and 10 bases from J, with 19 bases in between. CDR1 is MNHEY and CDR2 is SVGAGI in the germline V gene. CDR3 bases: TGTGCCAGCAGTTTGGGTTACAGTAGGAACCGAAAACTGTTTTTT. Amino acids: CASSLGYSRNRKLFF.

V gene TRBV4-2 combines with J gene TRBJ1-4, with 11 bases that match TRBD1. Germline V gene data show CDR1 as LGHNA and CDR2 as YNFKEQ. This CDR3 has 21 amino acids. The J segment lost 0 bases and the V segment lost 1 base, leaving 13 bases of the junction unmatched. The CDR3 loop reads CASSQVLRGTGGFSTNEKLFF. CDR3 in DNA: TGTGCCAGCAGCCAAGTCCTAAGAGGGACAGGGGGTTTTTCAACTAATGAAAAACTGTTTTTT.

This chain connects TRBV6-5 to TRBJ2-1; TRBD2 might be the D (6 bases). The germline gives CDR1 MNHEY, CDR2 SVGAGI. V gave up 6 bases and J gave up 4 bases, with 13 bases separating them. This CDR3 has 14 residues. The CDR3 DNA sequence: TGTGCCAGCAGCCTACGGGACTTTTACAATGAGCAGTTCTTC. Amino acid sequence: CASSLRDFYNEQFF.

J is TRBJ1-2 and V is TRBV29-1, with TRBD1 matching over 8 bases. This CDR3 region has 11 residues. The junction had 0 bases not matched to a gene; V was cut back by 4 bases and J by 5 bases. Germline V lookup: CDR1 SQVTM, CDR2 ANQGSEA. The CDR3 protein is CSVGQGYGYTF. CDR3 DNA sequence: TGCAGCGTTGGACAGGGGTATGGCTACACCTTC.

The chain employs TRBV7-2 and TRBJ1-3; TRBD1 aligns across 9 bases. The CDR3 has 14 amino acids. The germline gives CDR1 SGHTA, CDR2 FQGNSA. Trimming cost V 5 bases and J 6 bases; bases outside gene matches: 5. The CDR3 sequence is CASSPTGGENTIYF. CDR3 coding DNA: TGTGCCAGCAGCCCGACAGGGGGTGAAAACACCATATATTTT.

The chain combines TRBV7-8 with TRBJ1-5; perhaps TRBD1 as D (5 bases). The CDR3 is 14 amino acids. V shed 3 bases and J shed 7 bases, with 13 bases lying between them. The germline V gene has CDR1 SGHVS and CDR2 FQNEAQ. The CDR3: CASSFSRDSQPQHF. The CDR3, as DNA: TGTGCCAGCAGCTTCAGCAGGGACTCCCAGCCCCAGCATTTT.

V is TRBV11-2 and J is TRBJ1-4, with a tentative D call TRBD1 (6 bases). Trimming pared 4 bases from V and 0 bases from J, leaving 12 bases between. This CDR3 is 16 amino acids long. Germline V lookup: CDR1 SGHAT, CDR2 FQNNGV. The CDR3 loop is CASSYRTAATNEKLFF. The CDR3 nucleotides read TGTGCCAGCAGCTACAGGACAGCCGCAACTAATGAAAAACTGTTTTTT.

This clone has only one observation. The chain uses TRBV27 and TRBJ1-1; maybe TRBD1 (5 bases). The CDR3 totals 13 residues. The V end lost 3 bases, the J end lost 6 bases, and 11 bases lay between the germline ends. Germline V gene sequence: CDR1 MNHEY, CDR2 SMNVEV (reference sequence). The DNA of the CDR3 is TGTGCCAGCAGTTTGGGGCGGCGTGCTGAAGCTTTCTTT. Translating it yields CASSLGRRAEAFF.